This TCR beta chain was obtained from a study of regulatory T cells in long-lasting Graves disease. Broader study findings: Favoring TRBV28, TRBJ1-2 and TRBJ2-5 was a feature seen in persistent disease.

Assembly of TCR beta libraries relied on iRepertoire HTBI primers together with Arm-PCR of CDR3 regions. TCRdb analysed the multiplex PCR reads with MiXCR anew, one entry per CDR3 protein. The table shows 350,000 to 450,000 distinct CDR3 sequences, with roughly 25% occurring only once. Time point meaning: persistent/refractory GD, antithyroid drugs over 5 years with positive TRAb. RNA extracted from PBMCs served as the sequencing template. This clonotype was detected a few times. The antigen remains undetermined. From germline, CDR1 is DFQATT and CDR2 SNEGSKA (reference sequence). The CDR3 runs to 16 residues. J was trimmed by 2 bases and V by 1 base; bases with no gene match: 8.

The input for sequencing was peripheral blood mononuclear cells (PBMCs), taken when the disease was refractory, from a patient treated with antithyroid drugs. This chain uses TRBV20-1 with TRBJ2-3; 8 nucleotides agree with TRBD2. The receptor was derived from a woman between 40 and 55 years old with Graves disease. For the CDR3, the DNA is TGCAGTGCTAGAGGCACGGGACTAGGTTTCACAGATACGCAGTATTTT. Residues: CSARGTGLGFTDTQYF.